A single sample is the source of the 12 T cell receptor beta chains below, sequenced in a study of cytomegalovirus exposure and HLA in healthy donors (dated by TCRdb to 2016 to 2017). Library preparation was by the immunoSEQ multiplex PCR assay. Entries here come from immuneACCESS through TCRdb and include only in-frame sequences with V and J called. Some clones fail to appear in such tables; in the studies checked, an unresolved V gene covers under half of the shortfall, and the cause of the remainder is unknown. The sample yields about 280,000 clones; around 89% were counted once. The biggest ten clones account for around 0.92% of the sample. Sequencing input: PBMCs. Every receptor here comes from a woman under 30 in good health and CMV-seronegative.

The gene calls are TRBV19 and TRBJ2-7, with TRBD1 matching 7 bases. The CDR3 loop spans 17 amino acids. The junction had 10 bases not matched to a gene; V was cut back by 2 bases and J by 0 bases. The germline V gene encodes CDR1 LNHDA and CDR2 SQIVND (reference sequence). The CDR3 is CASSINSGQRSSYEQYF. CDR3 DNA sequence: TGTGCCAGTAGTATAAACTCGGGACAGCGCAGCTCCTACGAGCAGTACTTC.

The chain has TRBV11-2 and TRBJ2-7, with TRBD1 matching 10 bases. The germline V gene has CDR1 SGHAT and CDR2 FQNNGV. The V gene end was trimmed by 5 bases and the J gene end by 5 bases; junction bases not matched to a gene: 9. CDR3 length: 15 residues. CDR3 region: CASSPLLGTGDEQYF. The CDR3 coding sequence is TGTGCCAGCAGCCCCTTATTAGGGACAGGGGACGAGCAGTACTTC.

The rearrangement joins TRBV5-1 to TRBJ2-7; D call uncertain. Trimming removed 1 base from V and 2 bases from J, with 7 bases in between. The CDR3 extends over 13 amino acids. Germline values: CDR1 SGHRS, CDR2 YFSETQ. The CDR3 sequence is CASSLTSPYEQYF. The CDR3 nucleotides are TGCGCCAGCAGCTTGACTTCGCCCTACGAGCAGTACTTC.

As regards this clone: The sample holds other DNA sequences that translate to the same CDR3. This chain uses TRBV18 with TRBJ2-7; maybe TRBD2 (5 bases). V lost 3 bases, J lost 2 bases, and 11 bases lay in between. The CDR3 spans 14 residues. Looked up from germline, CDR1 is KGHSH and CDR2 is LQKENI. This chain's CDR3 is CASSPSGNTYEQYF. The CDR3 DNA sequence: TGTGCCAGCTCACCCTCCGGGAACACCTACGAGCAGTACTTC.

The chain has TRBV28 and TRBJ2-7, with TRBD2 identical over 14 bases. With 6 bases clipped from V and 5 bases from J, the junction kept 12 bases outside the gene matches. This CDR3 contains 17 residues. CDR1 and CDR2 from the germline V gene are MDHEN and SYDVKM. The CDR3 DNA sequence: TGTGCCAGCAGCCCATGGGGAGGACTAGCGGGAGGAGACGAGCAGTACTTC. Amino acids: CASSPWGGLAGGDEQYF.

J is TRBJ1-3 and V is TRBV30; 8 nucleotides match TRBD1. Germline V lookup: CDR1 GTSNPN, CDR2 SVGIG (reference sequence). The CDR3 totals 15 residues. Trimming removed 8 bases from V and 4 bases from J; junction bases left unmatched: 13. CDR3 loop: CATNPYRGAGNTIYF. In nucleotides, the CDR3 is TGTGCCACAAACCCTTACAGGGGGGCAGGAAACACCATATATTTT. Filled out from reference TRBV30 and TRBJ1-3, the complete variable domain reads SQTIHQWPATLVQPVGSPLSLECTVEGTSNPNLYWYRQAAGRGLQLLFYSVGIGQISSEVPQNLSASRPQDRQFILSSKKLLLSDSGFYLCATNPYRGAGNTIYFGEGSWLTVV.

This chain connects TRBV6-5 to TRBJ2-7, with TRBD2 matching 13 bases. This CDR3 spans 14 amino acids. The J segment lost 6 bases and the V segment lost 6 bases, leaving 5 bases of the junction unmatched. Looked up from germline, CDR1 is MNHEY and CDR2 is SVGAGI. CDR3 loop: CASRPTSGRGEQYF. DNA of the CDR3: TGTGCCAGCAGGCCTACTAGCGGGAGGGGCGAGCAGTACTTC.

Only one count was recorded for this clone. As DNA, the CDR3 is TGCGCCAGCAGCTGGGGACTAGCGGGGGCTAGCACAGATACGCAGTATTTT. The encoded protein is CASSWGLAGASTDTQYF. The chain links TRBV5-1 to TRBJ2-3; 14 bases agree with TRBD2. Germline values: CDR1 SGHRS, CDR2 YFSETQ. V gave up 3 bases and J gave up 0 bases; unmatched junction bases: 3. The CDR3 is 17 amino acids.

CDR3 DNA: TGTGCCAGCAGTGAAGATCCCTACTCTGGAAACACCATATATTTT. Its translation is CASSEDPYSGNTIYF. The rearrangement links TRBV6-1 to TRBJ1-3; no firm D call. Germline V gives CDR1 MNHNS, CDR2 SASEGT. With 1 base removed from V and 0 bases from J, the gap between germline ends came to 7 bases. The CDR3 contains 15 residues.

CDR3 protein: CASSPLSGGQYF. The CDR3 DNA reads TGTGCCAGCAGTCCCCTTTCGGGGGGGCAGTATTTT. V usage is TRBV6-5 and J usage is TRBJ2-3; the match to TRBD2 covers 7 bases. This CDR3 is built from 12 residues. Trimming removed 5 bases from V and 11 bases from J; junction bases left unmatched: 7. Germline lookup yields CDR1 MNHEY and CDR2 SVGAGI.

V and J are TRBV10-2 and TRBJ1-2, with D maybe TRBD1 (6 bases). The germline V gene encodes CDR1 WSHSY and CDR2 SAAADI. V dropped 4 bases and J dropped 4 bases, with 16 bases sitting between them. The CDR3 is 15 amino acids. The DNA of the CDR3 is TGCGCCAGCAGTGGAACGGGGGGGGCTGGCTATGGCTACACCTTC. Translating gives CASSGTGGAGYGYTF.

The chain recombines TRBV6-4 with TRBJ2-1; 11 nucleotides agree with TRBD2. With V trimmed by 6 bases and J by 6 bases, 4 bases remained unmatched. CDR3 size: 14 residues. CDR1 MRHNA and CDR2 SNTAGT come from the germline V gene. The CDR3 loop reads CASSVAGGRNEQFF. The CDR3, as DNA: TGTGCCAGCAGCGTAGCGGGAGGGCGCAATGAGCAGTTCTTC.